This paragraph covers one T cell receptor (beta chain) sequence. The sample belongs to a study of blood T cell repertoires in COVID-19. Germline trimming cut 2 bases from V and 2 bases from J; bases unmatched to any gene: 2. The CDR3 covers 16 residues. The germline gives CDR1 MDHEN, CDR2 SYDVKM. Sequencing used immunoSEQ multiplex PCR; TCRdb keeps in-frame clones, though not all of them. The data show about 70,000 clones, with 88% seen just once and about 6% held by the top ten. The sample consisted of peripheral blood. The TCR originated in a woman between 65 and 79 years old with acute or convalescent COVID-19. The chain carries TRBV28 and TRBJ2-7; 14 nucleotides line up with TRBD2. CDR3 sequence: CASSLPGLAGAYEQYF. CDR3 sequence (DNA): TGTGCCAGCAGTTTACCGGGACTAGCGGGAGCCTACGAGCAGTACTTC. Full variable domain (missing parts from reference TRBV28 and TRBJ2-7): DVKVTQSSRYLVKRTGEKVFLECVQDMDHENMFWYRQDPGLGLRLIYFSYDVKMKEKGDIPEGYSVSREKKERFSLILESASTNQTSMYLCASSLPGLAGAYEQYFGPGTRLTVT.